The 26 T cell receptor beta chains in this list originate from one sample, sequenced in a study of T-cell reconstitution after alpha-beta-depleted transplantation in children. TCRbeta library construction was performed incorporating unique molecular identifiers. TCRdb independently ran MiXCR on the PCR reads; one entry per CDR3 protein. The data contain roughly 160,000 distinct CDR3 sequences, 11% of them singletons. This specimen consisted of PBMCs, obtained before TCRalphabeta/CD19-depleted stem cell transplant. The source is a boy under 10 years old with acute myeloid leukemia, due to receive a stem cell transplant.

CDR3 sequence reads: CASSFRAGGVDEQYF. CDR3 bases: TGCGCCAGCAGCTTTCGGGCGGGAGGGGTGGACGAGCAGTACTTC. This sequence joins TRBV5-1 and TRBJ2-7, with 9 bases matching TRBD2. There are 15 residues in the CDR3. The germline gives CDR1 SGHRS, CDR2 YFSETQ. V lost 2 bases, J lost 5 bases, and 8 bases stayed unmatched.

In this sample, this clonotype turned up many times. The chain has TRBV5-1 and TRBJ2-6; the match to TRBD2 covers 12 bases. The V segment lost 1 base and the J segment 4 bases; nucleotides outside the gene matches: 9. The CDR3 is made up of 19 amino acids. CDR1 and CDR2 from the germline V gene are SGHRS and YFSETQ. The CDR3 loop is CASSLSLAGGGSGANVLTF. The CDR3 coding sequence is TGCGCCAGCAGCTTGAGCCTAGCGGGAGGGGGCTCCGGGGCCAACGTCCTGACTTTC.

This clonotype has at least ten counts. This chain connects TRBV7-6 to TRBJ2-1, with D perhaps TRBD2 (7 bases). The V end was cut by 0 bases, the J end by 4 bases, with 16 bases between. There are 17 residues in the CDR3. Germline V gives CDR1 SGHVS, CDR2 FNYEAQ. CDR3 protein: CASSLAPEGGGYNEQFF. The CDR3 bases are TGTGCCAGCAGCTTAGCCCCCGAAGGGGGGGGTTACAATGAGCAGTTCTTC.

This clonotype has at least ten counts. The V and J genes are TRBV15 and TRBJ2-5, with D possibly matching TRBD2 (5 bases). Germline V gene data show CDR1 as LNHNV and CDR2 as YYDKDF (reference sequence). The CDR3 consists of 15 residues. The V and J ends lost 5 bases and 5 bases respectively, with 18 bases between them. This chain's CDR3 is CATSPRKDFRETQYF. CDR3 DNA sequence: TGTGCCACCAGCCCTCGAAAGGACTTCAGGGAGACCCAGTACTTC.

Many counts were recorded for this clonotype. The CDR3 is CASSFAGTRGVLTF. CDR3 DNA: TGTGCCAGCAGCTTCGCCGGGACCCGGGGCGTCCTGACTTTC. The chain has TRBV5-6 and TRBJ2-6; D is tentatively TRBD1 or TRBD2 (5 bases each). From germline, CDR1 is SGHDT and CDR2 YYEEEE. Trimming pared 2 bases from V and 12 bases from J, leaving 15 bases between. The CDR3 has 14 residues.

The sample holds many counts of this clonotype. This rearrangement joins TRBV29-1 to TRBJ1-4; no clear D. Germline V CDR1 and CDR2: SQVTM, ANQGSEA. The CDR3 length is 13 residues. The V gene lost 5 bases and the J gene lost 4 bases, with 11 bases spanning the gap. CDR3 protein: CSVIWMSNEKLFF. The DNA for the CDR3 is TGCAGCGTTATATGGATGAGTAATGAAAAACTGTTTTTT.

This clonotype was seen many times. This chain connects TRBV29-1 to TRBJ2-5; D possibly corresponds to TRBD1 (6 bases). Germline V lookup: CDR1 SQVTM, CDR2 ANQGSEA. This CDR3 contains 12 residues. V dropped 7 bases and J dropped 3 bases, with 12 bases sitting between them. CDR3 nucleotides: TGCAGCGCGCAGGGGTCGGAAGAGACCCAGTACTTC. This gives the protein CSAQGSEETQYF. Supplemented by reference TRBV29-1 and TRBJ2-5, the full variable domain reads SAVISQKPSRDICQRGTSLTIQCQVDSQVTMMFWYRQQPGQSLTLIATANQGSEATYESGFVIDKFPISRPNLTFSTLTVSNMSPEDSSIYLCSAQGSEETQYFGPGTRLLVL.

The table lists this clonotype with many counts. V and J are TRBV7-8 and TRBJ1-2; D perhaps matches TRBD1 (5 bases). Trimming shortened V by 5 bases and J by 2 bases, and 15 bases separated the two germline ends. Germline-derived CDR1 and CDR2 are SGHVS and FQNEAQ. This CDR3 is built from 15 residues. CDR3 sequence (DNA): TGTGCCAGCAGCCCACAAAGGGGCGCGAACTATGGCTACACCTTC. Translated: CASSPQRGANYGYTF.

This clonotype was recorded at least ten times. The V and J genes are TRBV5-1 and TRBJ1-3; possibly TRBD1 for D (5 bases). Germline CDR1 is SGHRS and CDR2 is YFSETQ. The V end lost 1 base, the J end lost 0 bases, and 17 bases lay between the germline ends. The CDR3 totals 18 residues. CDR3 region: CASSLWFDRLPSGNTIYF. In nucleotides, the CDR3 is TGCGCCAGCAGCTTGTGGTTCGACAGACTTCCCTCTGGAAACACCATATATTTT.

At least ten counts were recorded for this clonotype. This chain uses TRBV9 with TRBJ1-1, with D possibly TRBD1 on 5 matching bases. The CDR3 spans 13 residues. Between the trimmed V and J ends, which lost 4 bases and 6 bases, there was a span of 13 bases. Germline lookup yields CDR1 SGDLS and CDR2 YYNGEE. This CDR3 reads CASSFVGESEAFF. The CDR3 DNA reads as TGTGCCAGCAGCTTTGTGGGGGAGTCTGAAGCTTTCTTT.

In this sample, this clonotype turned up many times. The rearrangement joins TRBV9 to TRBJ2-2, with TRBD2 matching 11 bases. V lost 3 bases, J lost 4 bases, and 11 bases stayed unmatched. Germline loops: CDR1 SGDLS, CDR2 YYNGEE. The CDR3 has 18 residues. Here the CDR3 reads CASSARTSGFRSTGELFF. The CDR3 region has the DNA TGTGCCAGCAGCGCGCGGACTAGCGGGTTCAGGTCCACCGGGGAGCTGTTTTTT.

This clonotype was recorded at least ten times. J is TRBJ2-5 and V is TRBV5-1; D unresolved. Trimming took off 4 bases at V and 0 bases at J, with 13 bases between the two ends. CDR1 is SGHRS and CDR2 is YFSETQ in the germline V gene. This CDR3 is built from 15 residues. The CDR3: CASSPQSNYQETQYF. The CDR3, as DNA: TGCGCCAGCAGCCCCCAATCGAATTACCAAGAGACCCAGTACTTC.

This clonotype was seen at least ten times. The J gene is TRBJ1-3, the V gene TRBV5-1; no clear D gene. The germline gives CDR1 SGHRS, CDR2 YFSETQ. Trimming left V 2 bases short and J 3 bases short, with 6 bases between. CDR3 length: 13 amino acids. The CDR3 protein is CASSFISGNTIYF. DNA of the CDR3: TGCGCCAGCAGCTTTATCAGTGGAAACACCATATATTTT.

This clonotype has a single count. A much bigger clone sits one base away, suggesting this may be a read error. The chain links TRBV29-1 to TRBJ2-5; a possible D gene is TRBD2 (5 bases). Germline loops: CDR1 SQVTM, CDR2 ANQGSEA. The CDR3 is 11 amino acids. Trimming shortened V by 6 bases and J by 9 bases, and 14 bases separated the two germline ends. The chain's CDR3 is CSVPRDLAQYF. The DNA for the CDR3 is TGCAGCGTCCCACGGGATTTGGCCCAGTACTTC.

Turning to this clonotype: Just one base apart from a much larger clone, this may be a read error. The chain is built from TRBV29-1 and TRBJ2-6, with D tentatively TRBD1 (5 bases). Germline values: CDR1 SQVTM, CDR2 ANQGSEA. This CDR3 region has 13 residues. The CDR3 DNA sequence: TGCAGCGTTTACCTCTCTGGGGCCAACATCCTGACTTTC. It specifies CSVYLSGANILTF.

This clonotype has only a few counts. The chain combines TRBV11-2 with TRBJ2-7; D gene unclear. Looked up from germline, CDR1 is SGHAT and CDR2 is FQNNGV. This CDR3 spans 14 amino acids. V lost 3 bases to trimming and J lost 0 bases, with 9 bases between them. The CDR3 region has the DNA TGTGCCAGCAGCTTTTTGGGATCCTCCTACGAGCAGTACGTC. This encodes CASSFLGSSYEQYV.

The rearrangement links TRBV7-2 to TRBJ2-7; TRBD2 agrees at 12 bases. The CDR3 contains 15 residues. From germline, CDR1 is SGHTA and CDR2 FQGNSA. The CDR3, as DNA: TGTGCCAGCGGCTTAGCTAGCGGGGGGGCCTACGAGCAGTACGTC. It encodes CASGLASGGAYEQYV.

With respect to this clonotype: A much larger clone lies one base from this, so it may be a read error. The chain combines TRBV20-1 with TRBJ2-2; D not certain. The CDR3 is made up of 12 amino acids. Germline CDR1 and CDR2: DFQATT and SNEGSKA (reference sequence). Here the CDR3 DNA reads TGCCGTGTTTCAGGGAACACCGGGGAGCTGTTTTTT. It codes for CRVSGNTGELFF.

This clonotype has ten or more counts. The chain couples TRBV3-1 to TRBJ1-1, with 7 bases fitting TRBD1. The germline gives CDR1 LGHDT, CDR2 YNNKEL (reference sequence). With 1 base clipped from V and 1 base from J, the junction kept 3 bases outside the gene matches. CDR3 size: 15 residues. The CDR3 here is CASSQGAGGNTEAFF. As DNA, the CDR3 is TGTGCCAGCAGCCAAGGGGCAGGGGGGAACACTGAAGCTTTCTTT.

This clonotype was recorded many times. This sequence joins TRBV5-1 and TRBJ2-4; D may be TRBD1 or TRBD2 (6 bases each). V gave up 7 bases and J gave up 5 bases, with 16 bases separating them. Germline loops: CDR1 SGHRS, CDR2 YFSETQ. The length of the CDR3 is 14 residues. CDR3 sequence reads: CASLDTGGENIQYF. In DNA form, the CDR3 reads TGCGCCAGCTTAGATACCGGGGGCGAAAACATTCAGTACTTC.

In this sample, this clonotype turned up many times. The genes are TRBV20-1 and TRBJ2-3; the match to TRBD1 covers 9 bases. This CDR3 is 15 amino acids long. Germline CDR1 DFQATT, CDR2 SNEGSKA (reference sequence). The trim removed 3 bases at V and 1 base at J, leaving 5 bases unmatched. Written as DNA, the CDR3 is TGCAGTGCTAGTCATACAGGGGGCGGCACAGATACGCAGTATTTT. Residues: CSASHTGGGTDTQYF.

There are many counts of this clonotype. The rearrangement uses TRBV4-2 and TRBJ2-3; the match to TRBD1 covers 7 bases. This CDR3 has 15 amino acids. The germline CDR1 and CDR2 sequences are LGHNA and YNFKEQ. V dropped 1 base and J dropped 2; count of bases not matched to a gene: 3. The CDR3 region is CASSQGQGDTDTQYF. Here the CDR3 DNA reads TGTGCCAGCAGCCAAGGCCAGGGGGACACAGATACGCAGTATTTT.

This clonotype was detected many times. The V call is TRBV5-1, the J call TRBJ2-2; D may correspond to TRBD1 or TRBD2 (6 bases each). The CDR3 extends over 16 amino acids. V was trimmed by 2 bases and J by 4 bases, leaving 15 bases between them. The germline V gene encodes CDR1 SGHRS and CDR2 YFSETQ. The CDR3: CASSFSGGASTGELFF. Here the CDR3 DNA reads TGCGCCAGCAGCTTCTCCGGGGGCGCAAGCACCGGGGAGCTGTTTTTT.

This clonotype showed up many times. The chain employs TRBV4-1 and TRBJ2-7, with a tentative D call TRBD1 (6 bases). The CDR3 is 17 amino acids. In germline, CDR1 is MGHRA, CDR2 YSYEKL. V lost 1 base to trimming and J lost 0 bases, with 16 bases between them. The CDR3 reads CASSQALSGQSSYEQYV. DNA of the CDR3: TGCGCCAGCAGCCAAGCCCTTTCGGGACAAAGCTCCTACGAGCAGTACGTC.

In its sample, this clonotype was seen many times. V usage is TRBV9 and J usage is TRBJ1-1; a weak D match, TRBD1 (5 bases). Trimming shortened V by 4 bases and J by 0 bases, and 10 bases separated the two germline ends. Looked up from germline, CDR1 is SGDLS and CDR2 is YYNGEE. The CDR3 has 14 residues. The CDR3 nucleotides are TGTGCCAGCAGCCCAAAGGGGTTGAACACTGAAGCTTTCTTT. Encoded protein: CASSPKGLNTEAFF. The full variable domain, with the rest looked up from reference TRBV9 and TRBJ1-1, is DSGVTQTPKHLITATGQRVTLRCSPRSGDLSVYWYQQSLDQGLQFLIQYYNGEERAKGNILERFSAQQFPDLHSELNLSSLELGDSALYFCASSPKGLNTEAFFGQGTRLTVV.

Remarks on this clonotype: This sequence may be a read error, since a much larger clone differs from it by one base. The rearrangement links TRBV7-8 to TRBJ2-3, with D perhaps matching TRBD1 (5 bases). This CDR3 has 15 amino acids. CDR1 and CDR2 (germline): SGHVS, FQNEAQ. CDR3 residues: CVSSLPRVMTDTQYF. CDR3 DNA sequence: TGTGTCAGCAGCTTACCCAGGGTAATGACAGATACGCAGTATTTT.